These 14 T cell receptor beta chains originate from one sample sequenced in a study of molecular identifiers for immune sequencing clone quantification. From the PCR reads, TCRdb called clonotypes with MiXCR, one entry per CDR3 protein. Of over 550,000 distinct CDR3 sequences in the sample, roughly 25% were seen once. The sequencing sample was made of naive CD8+ T cells from blood, with Jurkat cell RNA spiked in. The subset: FACS-sorted CD8+CD4-CCR7+CD45RA+ naive T cells. The origin of the receptors is a human donor in good health. Some libraries in this study had Jurkat cell RNA spiked in.

There are a few counts of this clonotype. This chain connects TRBV5-1 to TRBJ2-1, with TRBD1 identical over 7 bases. The CDR3 covers 15 residues. V was pared by 3 bases and J by 10 bases, with 13 bases of the junction left unmatched. From germline, CDR1 is SGHRS and CDR2 YFSETQ. CDR3 nucleotides: TGCGCCAGCAGCTGGGTTCAGGGACAGCAGAAGGAGCAGTTCTTC. Amino acids: CASSWVQGQQKEQFF.

This clonotype was recorded many times. V usage is TRBV19 and J usage is TRBJ2-7, with D tentatively TRBD1 (6 bases). This CDR3 contains 13 residues. Trimming removed 4 bases at V and 2 bases at J, with 9 bases between. Germline V gene sequence: CDR1 LNHDA, CDR2 SQIVND (reference sequence). CDR3 amino acids: CASSTRTAYEQYF. The CDR3, as DNA: TGTGCCAGTAGTACTAGGACAGCCTACGAGCAGTACTTC.

The CDR3 loop reads CAWNGGNTGELFF. The DNA of the CDR3 is TGTGCCTGGAACGGGGGAAACACCGGGGAGCTGTTTTTT. The J gene is TRBJ2-2, the V gene TRBV30, with D perhaps matching TRBD2 (6 bases). In germline, CDR1 is GTSNPN, CDR2 SVGIG (reference sequence). CDR3 size: 13 residues. The V and J ends lost 4 bases and 2 bases respectively, with 8 bases between them.

This clonotype was detected once. Possible read error: a much larger clone is one base away. J is TRBJ2-7 and V is TRBV4-1; TRBD1 might be the D (6 bases). Per the germline V gene, CDR1 is MGHRA and CDR2 is YSYEKL. The CDR3 is made up of 15 amino acids. The CDR3 DNA reads as TGCGCCAGCAGCCAAGGGCCCCGGACAGCTCGCGAGCAGTGCTTC. Translating gives CASSQGPRTAREQCF.

In its sample, this clonotype was seen a few times. The V call is TRBV27, the J call TRBJ2-7; 10 bases align to TRBD2. Per the germline V gene, CDR1 is MNHEY and CDR2 is SMNVEV (reference sequence). This CDR3 is built from 15 residues. Losses at the gene ends were 5 bases for V and 7 bases for J; bases not matched to a gene: 11. CDR3 loop: CASSSIAGGSREQYF. DNA for the CDR3: TGTGCCAGCAGTAGCATAGCGGGAGGATCGAGGGAGCAGTACTTC.

This clonotype was counted between two and nine times. The chain recombines TRBV4-3 with TRBJ2-3, with 8 nucleotides matching TRBD2. Per the germline V gene, CDR1 is LGHNA and CDR2 is YSLEER. This CDR3 is 15 amino acids long. V shed 3 bases, J shed 7 bases, and the junction held 9 bases outside the gene matches. CDR3 residues: CASSQTRGGEHTQYF. CDR3 DNA sequence: TGCGCCAGCAGCCAGACACGGGGGGGCGAGCATACGCAGTATTTT.

CDR3 residues: CASRGGPAWETQYF. In nucleotides, the CDR3 is TGTGCCAGCAGGGGGGGGCCAGCGTGGGAGACCCAGTACTTC. The chain uses TRBV6-6 and TRBJ2-5; the D gene is possibly TRBD2 (7 bases). Germline values: CDR1 MNHNY, CDR2 SVGAGI (reference sequence). V lost 6 bases and J lost 5, with 16 bases in between. The CDR3 has 14 residues.

Only a few counts were recorded for this clonotype. The chain is built from TRBV6-2 or TRBV6-3 and TRBJ2-7; TRBD1 aligns across 9 bases. The germline gives CDR1 MNHEY, CDR2 SVGEGT. The CDR3 totals 15 residues. V shed 4 bases, J shed 2 bases, and the junction held 6 bases outside the gene matches. The CDR3 nucleotides read TGTGCCAGCAGTTCGGTAAGACAGGGGGCCTACGAGCAGTACTTC. It yields the protein CASSSVRQGAYEQYF.

On this clonotype itself: The germline gene is not matched at one end of the junction; a read error may be the cause. This rearrangement joins TRBV5-3 to TRBJ1-2, with D tentatively TRBD1 (6 bases). TRBV5-3 is annotated as an ORF whose role is uncertain. The CDR3 runs 14 residues. CDR3 residues: CASSLAGANYGHTF. DNA for the CDR3: TGTGCCAGCAGCCTGGCAGGGGCTAACTATGGCCACACCTTC.

As to this clonotype: A read error may explain this, as a much larger clone is one base away. The chain links TRBV2 to TRBJ2-5; the D is unclear. Germline CDR1 is SNHLY and CDR2 is FYNNEI. V was shortened by 8 bases and J by 3 bases, with 13 bases between the two germline ends. This CDR3 comprises 13 residues. The CDR3 here is CASDLTDEETQYF. DNA of the CDR3: TGTGCCAGCGATCTTACAGACGAAGAGACCCAGTACTTC.

Remarks on this clonotype: A much larger clone differs from this one at a single base, so this may be a read error. This chain joins TRBV29-1 and TRBJ1-1; TRBD1 aligns across 7 bases. CDR1 is SQVTM, CDR2 ANQGSEA, per germline. CDR3 size: 12 residues. The CDR3: CSARQGGTEASF. Written as DNA, the CDR3 is TGCAGCGCCCGACAGGGAGGCACTGAAGCTTCCTTT.

The rearrangement joins TRBV30 to TRBJ2-5, with D tentatively TRBD2 (6 bases). Germline CDR1 is GTSNPN and CDR2 is SVGIG (reference sequence). Trimming took off 3 bases at V and 5 bases at J, with 13 bases between the two ends. The CDR3 sequence is 13 residues long. CDR3 region: CAWSGGRLETQYF. Here the CDR3 DNA reads TGTGCCTGGAGCGGGGGAAGGTTGGAGACCCAGTACTTC.

This clonotype has only a few counts. The V and J genes are TRBV12-3 or TRBV12-4 and TRBJ2-2, with a possible D match to TRBD1 (6 bases). V shed 5 bases and J shed 0 bases, with 10 bases lying between them. The CDR3 extends over 15 amino acids. The CDR3 spells CASSRTVANTGELFF. The CDR3 nucleotides read TGTGCCAGCAGTCGGACAGTCGCGAACACCGGGGAGCTGTTTTTT.

This clonotype was seen many times. This chain connects TRBV19 to TRBJ2-3, with D hard to call. CDR1 LNHDA and CDR2 SQIVND come from the germline V gene (reference sequence). This CDR3 spans 14 amino acids. V lost 5 bases and J 6 bases, leaving 15 bases between the germline ends. The CDR3: CASSVTIRRDTQYF. The DNA for the CDR3 is TGTGCCAGTAGTGTAACGATCCGCCGGGATACGCAGTATTTT.